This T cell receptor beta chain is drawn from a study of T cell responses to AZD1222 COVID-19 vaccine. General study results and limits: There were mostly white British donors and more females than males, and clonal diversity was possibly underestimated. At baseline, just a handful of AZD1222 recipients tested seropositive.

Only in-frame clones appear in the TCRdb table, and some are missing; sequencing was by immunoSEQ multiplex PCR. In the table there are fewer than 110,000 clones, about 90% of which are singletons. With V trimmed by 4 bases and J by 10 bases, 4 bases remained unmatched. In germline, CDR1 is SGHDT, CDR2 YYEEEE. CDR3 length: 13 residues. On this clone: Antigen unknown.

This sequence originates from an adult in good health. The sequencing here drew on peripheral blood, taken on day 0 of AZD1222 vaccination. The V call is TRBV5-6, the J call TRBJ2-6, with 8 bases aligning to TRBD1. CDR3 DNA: TGTGCCAGCAGCCCTGACAGGGGTAACGTCCTGACTTTC. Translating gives CASSPDRGNVLTF.